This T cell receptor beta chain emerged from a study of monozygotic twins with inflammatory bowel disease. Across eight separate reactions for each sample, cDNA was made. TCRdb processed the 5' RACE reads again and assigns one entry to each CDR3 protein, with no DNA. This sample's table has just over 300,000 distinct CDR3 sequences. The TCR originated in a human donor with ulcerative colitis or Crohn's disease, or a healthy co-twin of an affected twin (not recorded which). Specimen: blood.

The CDR3 sequence: CAWIPRLGTEAFF. The chain has TRBV30 and TRBJ1-1; TCRdb picks TRBD1, but there is no DNA to check that call. The CDR3 is 13 residues long. Germline-derived CDR1 and CDR2 are GTSNPN and SVGIG (reference sequence).